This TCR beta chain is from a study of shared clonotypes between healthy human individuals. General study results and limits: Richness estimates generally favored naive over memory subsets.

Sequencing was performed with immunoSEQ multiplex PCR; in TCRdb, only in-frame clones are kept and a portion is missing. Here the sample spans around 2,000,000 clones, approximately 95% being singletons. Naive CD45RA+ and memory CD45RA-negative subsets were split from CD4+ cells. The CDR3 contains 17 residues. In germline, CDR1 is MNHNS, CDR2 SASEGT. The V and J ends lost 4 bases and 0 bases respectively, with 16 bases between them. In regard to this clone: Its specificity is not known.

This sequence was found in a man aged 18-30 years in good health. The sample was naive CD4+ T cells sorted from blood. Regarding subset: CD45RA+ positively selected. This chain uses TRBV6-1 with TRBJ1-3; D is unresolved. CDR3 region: CASSVRGIPNSGNTIYF. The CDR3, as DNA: TGTGCCAGCAGTGTGAGAGGGATTCCTAACTCTGGAAACACCATATATTTT.